The 27 T cell receptor beta chains presented below share a single source sample, sequenced in a study of blood T cells in healthy people across ages. Together with a sample-barcoded 5' primer, a J-beta primer mix was included in a second PCR lasting about 6 to 11 cycles. Each CDR3 protein is one row after TCRdb ran MiXCR on the 5' RACE reads. The sample has about 1.7 million distinct CDR3 sequences; roughly 27% are singletons. The sample consisted of blood. These receptors came from a woman in her twenties or thirties in good health.

This clonotype was recorded a few times. The chain has TRBV28 and TRBJ2-5; D not resolved. Germline loops: CDR1 MDHEN, CDR2 SYDVKM. With 3 bases removed from V and 4 bases from J, the gap between germline ends came to 9 bases. The CDR3 sequence is 13 residues long. For the CDR3, the DNA is TGTGCCAGCAGTTTCACGCTGAGAGAGACCCAGTACTTC. It encodes CASSFTLRETQYF.

With regard to this clonotype: The junction does not match germline at one end; this may be a read error. This rearrangement joins TRBV29-1 to TRBJ2-3; D remains ambiguous. Germline CDR1 SQVTM, CDR2 ANQGSEA. This CDR3 is built from 13 residues. DNA of the CDR3: TGCAGCGTGGAGAAGCAGTACACAGATACGCGGTATTTT. Amino acids: CSVEKQYTDTRYF.

V and J are TRBV28 and TRBJ2-3; possibly TRBD2 for D (6 bases). Germline V gives CDR1 MDHEN, CDR2 SYDVKM. V dropped 5 bases and J dropped 5 bases, with 14 bases sitting between them. This CDR3 has 14 residues. CDR3 sequence (DNA): TGTGCCAGCAGTGGGGCGGGGTCCCGAGATACGCAGTATTTT. Translation: CASSGAGSRDTQYF.

The gene calls are TRBV5-1 and TRBJ2-7; the D gene is possibly TRBD2 (6 bases). The CDR3 runs 16 residues. The V gene's germline CDR1 is SGHRS and CDR2 YFSETQ. The germline V and J ends were trimmed by 4 bases and 0 bases, with 17 bases remaining between them. This chain's CDR3 is CASSRGPRETSYEQYF. Written as DNA, the CDR3 is TGCGCCAGCAGCCGTGGACCACGGGAGACCTCCTACGAGCAGTACTTC.

Many counts were recorded for this clonotype. The chain links TRBV7-2 to TRBJ2-4; perhaps TRBD1 as D (6 bases). Germline V gene sequence: CDR1 SGHTA, CDR2 FQGNSA. The germline V and J ends were trimmed by 5 bases and 8 bases, with 19 bases remaining between them. The CDR3 extends over 15 amino acids. Here the CDR3 reads CASSPERGSVYIQYF. CDR3 bases: TGTGCCAGCAGCCCTGAGAGGGGGTCCGTCTACATTCAGTACTTC.

The CDR3 nucleotides are TGCGCCAGCAGCTTTATCCGGGGGAGCATGAACACTGAAGCTTTCTTT. This translates into CASSFIRGSMNTEAFF. The chain is built from TRBV5-1 and TRBJ1-1; D may be TRBD1 (5 bases). The CDR3 is 16 residues long. The V end lost 2 bases, the J end lost 0 bases, and 14 bases lay between the germline ends. CDR1 and CDR2 (germline): SGHRS, YFSETQ.

This clonotype was counted a few times. A read error may account for a junction end that differs from germline. The chain links TRBV2 to TRBJ1-5; D is possibly TRBD1 (6 bases). This CDR3 has 15 amino acids. The V gene's germline CDR1 is SNHLY and CDR2 FYNNEI. CDR3 in amino acids: CASSRETGRNRPQHF. The CDR3 bases are TGTGCCAGCAGTCGGGAAACAGGGAGGAATCGGCCCCAGCATTTT.

The chain carries TRBV11-1 and TRBJ2-1; 9 bases are shared with TRBD2. Germline CDR1 is SGHAT and CDR2 is FQDESV (reference sequence). The CDR3 is made up of 17 amino acids. V shed 4 bases, J shed 2 bases, and the junction held 9 bases outside the gene matches. CDR3: CASSSPGLAVAYNEQFF. The DNA for the CDR3 is TGTGCCAGCAGCTCCCCGGGACTAGCTGTTGCCTACAATGAGCAGTTCTTC.

This clonotype came up many times. The chain combines TRBV6-4 with TRBJ2-3; 7 bases line up with TRBD1. Unmatched junction bases numbered 4, after V lost 4 bases and J lost 6 bases. CDR1 MRHNA and CDR2 SNTAGT come from the germline V gene. The CDR3 is 13 residues long. CDR3 sequence reads: CASSGQGADTQYF. The CDR3, as DNA: TGTGCCAGCAGTGGACAGGGAGCCGATACGCAGTATTTT.

In this sample, this clonotype turned up many times. The chain links TRBV29-1 to TRBJ2-5; unclear D gene. V dropped 1 base and J dropped 1 base, with 7 bases sitting between them. Germline V gene data show CDR1 as SQVTM and CDR2 as ANQGSEA. This CDR3 spans 13 amino acids. The CDR3 region has the DNA TGCAGCGTTGAAGGGGTATTCCAAGAGACCCAGTACTTC. Protein: CSVEGVFQETQYF.

The table lists this clonotype with a few counts. The chain is built from TRBV5-1 and TRBJ1-4; D is unresolved. Germline V gene data show CDR1 as SGHRS and CDR2 as YFSETQ. V lost 0 bases, J lost 0 bases, and 6 bases lay in between. The CDR3 has 15 residues. The CDR3 bases are TGCGCCAGCAGCTTGGAGTTTACAACTAATGAAAAACTGTTTTTT. Protein: CASSLEFTTNEKLFF.

The rearrangement uses TRBV7-2 and TRBJ2-5, with D possibly TRBD1 on 6 matching bases. Germline V lookup: CDR1 SGHTA, CDR2 FQGNSA. The CDR3 totals 15 residues. Trimming took 5 bases from V and 11 from J, leaving 24 bases between them. Here the CDR3 reads CASSGARTPRGKQYF. Written as DNA, the CDR3 is TGTGCCAGCAGCGGGGCGAGGACACCGAGGGGGAAGCAGTACTTC.

This chain links TRBV3-1 with TRBJ1-1; 7 bases are a match to TRBD1. Trimming at V came to 6 bases and at J to 5 bases, leaving 6 bases not matched to a gene. In germline, CDR1 is LGHDT, CDR2 YNNKEL (reference sequence). CDR3 size: 13 residues. Here the CDR3 DNA reads TGTGCCAGCAGAGCGGACAGGTCGACTGAAGCTTTCTTT. It is translated as CASRADRSTEAFF.

V usage is TRBV4-1 and J usage is TRBJ2-5, with no clear D. The CDR3 totals 17 residues. Germline V CDR1 and CDR2: MGHRA, YSYEKL. V was cut by 0 bases and J by 0 bases, with 14 bases left in between. The CDR3 is CASSQEGAAQNQETQYF. The CDR3 DNA sequence: TGCGCCAGCAGCCAAGAAGGAGCAGCCCAGAACCAAGAGACCCAGTACTTC.

The rearrangement uses TRBV5-1 and TRBJ2-2, with 8 bases that match TRBD1. V was clipped by 4 bases and J by 1 base; unmatched bases: 6. CDR1 and CDR2 (germline): SGHRS, YFSETQ. The CDR3 length is 16 residues. For the CDR3, the DNA is TGCGCCAGCAGCAGAATCGGACAGGGGAACACCGGGGAGCTGTTTTTT. It specifies CASSRIGQGNTGELFF.

Regarding this clonotype: This sequence may be a read error, since a much larger clone differs from it by one base. This chain joins TRBV20-1 and TRBJ2-1; D might be TRBD1 (5 bases). The J call may be faulty, since TRBJ2-7 better matches the DNA end. The CDR3 runs to 15 residues. Germline lookup yields CDR1 DFQATT and CDR2 SNEGSKA (reference sequence). CDR3 nucleotide sequence: TGCAGTGCTAGAGTGCAGGGAAGCTCCTACAATGAGCAGTACTTC. This translates into CSARVQGSSYNEQYF.

Worth noting for this clonotype: The conserved closing phenylalanine or tryptophan is absent in this CDR3, likely reflecting a read error. The chain joins TRBV28 to TRBJ1-2; no reliable D call. The CDR3 covers 12 residues. Between the trimmed V and J ends, which lost 7 bases and 6 bases, there was a span of 12 bases. Germline assignment: CDR1 MDHEN and CDR2 SYDVKM. CDR3 in amino acids: CASKMKHNGYTC. In DNA, the CDR3 is TGTGCCAGCAAGATGAAGCATAATGGCTACACCTGC.

The chain carries TRBV5-1 and TRBJ2-4; TRBD2 agrees at 9 bases. CDR1 and CDR2 from the germline V gene are SGHRS and YFSETQ. V shed 5 bases and J 0 bases; nucleotides not matched to a gene: 9. CDR3 size: 17 residues. CDR3 in amino acids: CASRYSGGPLAKNIQYF. For the CDR3, the DNA is TGCGCCAGCAGGTACAGCGGGGGGCCTTTAGCCAAAAACATTCAGTACTTC.

This clonotype was seen just once. The CDR3 loop is CASSMEGTGDYGYTF. The DNA of the CDR3 is TGTGCCAGCAGTATGGAGGGGACGGGTGATTATGGCTACACCTTC. This rearrangement joins TRBV2 to TRBJ1-2, with a tentative D call TRBD1 (5 bases). This CDR3 comprises 15 residues. Germline-derived CDR1 and CDR2 are SNHLY and FYNNEI. Trimming removed 5 bases from V and 5 bases from J, with 18 bases in between.

This clonotype was recorded many times. This sequence joins TRBV29-1 and TRBJ2-7; D is undetermined. In germline, CDR1 is SQVTM, CDR2 ANQGSEA. Trimming cost V 5 bases and J 0 bases, with 8 bases left between them. CDR3 length equals 12 residues. The chain's CDR3 is CSVLASSYEQYF. The CDR3 nucleotides are TGCAGCGTTCTGGCGAGCTCCTACGAGCAGTACTTC.

The chain combines TRBV5-1 with TRBJ1-4; 7 nucleotides align to TRBD1. Germline V CDR1 and CDR2: SGHRS, YFSETQ. The CDR3 length is 15 residues. Trimming took 0 bases from V and 7 from J; bases not matched to a gene: 6. This CDR3 is CASSLESQGGEKLFF. The DNA for the CDR3 is TGCGCCAGCAGCTTGGAAAGCCAGGGGGGTGAAAAACTGTTTTTT.

In this sample, this clonotype turned up a few times. This chain connects TRBV2 to TRBJ2-1, with D tentatively TRBD1 (6 bases). Germline-derived CDR1 and CDR2 are SNHLY and FYNNEI. V lost 3 bases and J lost 10, with 10 bases in between. This CDR3 comprises 12 residues. For the CDR3, the DNA is TGTGCCAGCAGTGATAGGGGGAAAGAGCAGTTCTTC. This sequence encodes CASSDRGKEQFF.

The chain links TRBV7-2 to TRBJ2-1, with 8 bases that match TRBD2. Trimming took 5 bases from V and 0 from J; bases not matched to a gene: 9. From germline, CDR1 is SGHTA and CDR2 FQGNSA. This CDR3 comprises 17 residues. The DNA for the CDR3 is TGTGCCAGCAGCGGCCGCGGCGGGACTAGCTCCTACAATGAGCAGTTCTTC. It is translated as CASSGRGGTSSYNEQFF.

This clonotype was detected a few times. The chain carries TRBV7-2 and TRBJ2-1; D is possibly TRBD1 (6 bases). The V and J ends lost 5 bases and 4 bases respectively, with 18 bases between them. From germline, CDR1 is SGHTA and CDR2 FQGNSA. The CDR3 has 16 residues. The CDR3 nucleotides are TGTGCCAGCAGCATGACCGACAGGCTGACTTACAATGAGCAGTTCTTC. This sequence encodes CASSMTDRLTYNEQFF.

This clonotype was counted ten times or more. This chain joins TRBV2 and TRBJ2-6; D unresolved. The CDR3 contains 15 residues. V lost 1 base, J lost 4 bases, and 8 bases lay in between. The germline V gene has CDR1 SNHLY and CDR2 FYNNEI. The CDR3 here is CASSEEGLGANVLTF. CDR3 coding DNA: TGTGCCAGCAGTGAAGAGGGATTGGGGGCCAACGTCCTGACTTTC.

This clonotype was seen at least ten times. In nucleotides, the CDR3 is TGTGCCAGCAGCAGGACAGGGGGCTTCGAGACCCAGTACTTC. Its translation: CASSRTGGFETQYF. This chain joins TRBV5-5 and TRBJ2-5; TRBD1 agrees at 11 bases. J lost 5 bases, V lost 4 bases, and 4 bases had no gene match. The CDR3 totals 14 residues. Germline lookup yields CDR1 SGHKS and CDR2 YYEKEE (reference sequence).

In its sample, this clonotype was seen a few times. CDR3 in amino acids: CASSLSQMNTEAFF. DNA of the CDR3: TGTGCCAGCAGTTTGTCGCAAATGAACACTGAAGCTTTCTTT. This chain uses TRBV28 with TRBJ1-1, with no clear D. V lost 3 bases and J 0 bases, leaving 8 bases between the germline ends. This CDR3 has 14 amino acids. Germline lookup yields CDR1 MDHEN and CDR2 SYDVKM.